What follows describes a single TCR beta chain. The record originates from a study of blood T cell repertoires in COVID-19. Method: immunoSEQ multiplex PCR; TCRdb's copy keeps in-frame clones and lacks some. In the table there are 230,000 or so clones, more than 70% of which are singletons. V was pared by 4 bases and J by 0 bases, with 6 bases of the junction left unmatched. The germline CDR1 and CDR2 sequences are MGHDK and SYGVNS. The CDR3 consists of 15 residues. Recruitment covered 25 or so US areas and drew participants whose ages spanned roughly 18 to 95 years. Cohorts were determined from participant-reported clinical history.

This chain links TRBV25-1 with TRBJ2-7; 7 bases agree with TRBD1. Material: PBMCs or T cells enriched from blood (not recorded which). The source is a middle-aged woman with acute COVID-19. In DNA form, the CDR3 reads TGTGCCAGCAGTGCCATGACAGGGATCTCCTACGAGCAGTACTTC. Translating gives CASSAMTGISYEQYF.